What follows are 23 T cell receptor beta chains derived from one specimen sequenced in a study of T cell clones after liver transplantation (dated by TCRdb to between 2018 and 2021). Receptor amplification or capture employed the immunoSEQ multiplex PCR assay. Here the immuneACCESS table is served through TCRdb, limited to in-frame sequences with V and J called. Missing clones are a known gap in these copies; in checked studies unresolved V genes cover under half, and the rest lacks a known reason. Here the sample has 70,000 to 80,000 clones; roughly nine tenths occur a single time. 2% to 3% of the sample is held by the ten biggest clonotypes. The time point label on this specimen signifies: pre-transplant. Sample: CD4+ T cells from blood, taken before liver transplant. The receptors come from a human donor who received a liver transplant.

V is TRBV29-1 and J is TRBJ1-5, with D perhaps matching TRBD1 (5 bases). The germline V gene encodes CDR1 SQVTM and CDR2 ANQGSEA. The V end lost 6 bases, the J end lost 7 bases, and 16 bases lay between the germline ends. The CDR3 is made up of 13 amino acids. CDR3: CSVGDGGTQPQHF. The CDR3 DNA reads TGCAGCGTCGGGGATGGGGGGACGCAGCCCCAGCATTTT.

The chain is built from TRBV2 and TRBJ2-2; D is undetermined. The CDR3 loop spans 14 amino acids. The V end was cut by 6 bases, the J end by 6 bases, with 14 bases between. The germline gives CDR1 SNHLY, CDR2 FYNNEI. CDR3 coding DNA: TGTGCCAGCAGAGGGTCATCCTCGTCCGGGGAGCTGTTTTTT. Its protein product is CASRGSSSSGELFF.

V is TRBV5-1 and J is TRBJ2-7; 7 bases agree with TRBD1. The V and J ends lost 3 bases and 3 bases, in that order; junction bases with no gene match: 6. Germline CDR1 and CDR2: SGHRS and YFSETQ. The CDR3 is made up of 14 amino acids. The CDR3 nucleotides are TGCGCCAGCAGCTGGGTGACAGGGAACTACGAGCAGTACTTC. It specifies CASSWVTGNYEQYF.

This clone was seen just once. The genes are TRBV28 and TRBJ2-2; D is uncertain. Trimming pared 3 bases from V and 0 bases from J, leaving 8 bases between. From germline, CDR1 is MDHEN and CDR2 SYDVKM. The CDR3 spans 15 residues. Here the CDR3 DNA reads TGTGCCAGCAGTTTTCAGAGAACGAACACCGGGGAGCTGTTTTTT. It encodes CASSFQRTNTGELFF.

This clone has only one observation. The chain employs TRBV6-6 and TRBJ2-1, with 13 nucleotides matching TRBD2. Germline V gene sequence: CDR1 MNHNY, CDR2 SVGAGI (reference sequence). This CDR3 spans 15 amino acids. Losses at the gene ends were 6 bases for V and 8 bases for J; bases not matched to a gene: 7. CDR3: CASSRTSGRVDEQFF. The CDR3 DNA is TGTGCCAGCAGCCGGACTAGCGGGAGAGTCGATGAGCAGTTCTTC.

The chain joins TRBV30 to TRBJ2-7; the D is unclear. Germline-derived CDR1 and CDR2 are GTSNPN and SVGIG (reference sequence). This CDR3 contains 11 residues. V was clipped by 1 base and J by 7 bases, with 8 bases between them. Here the CDR3 DNA reads TGTGCCTGGAGTGGGGAAAGGGAGCAGTACTTC. Its protein is CAWSGEREQYF.

This chain links TRBV29-1 with TRBJ2-5, with 7 bases that match TRBD1. Germline assignment: CDR1 SQVTM and CDR2 ANQGSEA. This CDR3 comprises 12 residues. The J segment lost 4 bases and the V segment lost 4 bases, leaving 3 bases of the junction unmatched. As DNA, the CDR3 is TGCAGCGTTGTTGCAGGGGGAGAGACCCAGTACTTC. It codes for CSVVAGGETQYF.

The chain carries TRBV10-1 and TRBJ2-1, with D perhaps matching TRBD1 (6 bases). Per germline, CDR1 WNHNN and CDR2 SYGVQD (reference sequence). Trimming stripped 4 bases from V and 7 bases from J, with 14 bases between. This CDR3 has 14 amino acids. The CDR3 region has the DNA TGCGCCAGCAGTGCGGACAGCTATGGAAATGAGCAGTTCTTC. It encodes CASSADSYGNEQFF.

The chain joins TRBV6-1 to TRBJ2-2; 8 bases are a match to TRBD1. The CDR3 spans 15 residues. Unmatched junction bases numbered 9, after V lost 6 bases and J lost 6 bases. CDR1 is MNHNS, CDR2 SASEGT, per germline. The chain's CDR3 is CASRAGTGGAGELFF. For the CDR3, the DNA is TGTGCCAGCAGAGCCGGGACAGGCGGTGCCGGGGAGCTGTTTTTT.

V is TRBV4-3 and J is TRBJ1-5; perhaps TRBD1 as D (5 bases). This CDR3 spans 18 amino acids. The germline CDR1 and CDR2 sequences are LGHNA and YSLEER. V lost 2 bases, J lost 2 bases, and 19 bases lay in between. CDR3 DNA sequence: TGCGCCAGCAGCCAACAGCCCCCGGGGGGTGGGGGCAATCAGCCCCAGCATTTT. It translates to CASSQQPPGGGGNQPQHF.

The chain is built from TRBV5-1 and TRBJ2-3; D unclear. The ends were cut back, 7 bases at V and 1 base at J, with 16 bases in the middle. There are 15 residues in the CDR3. Looked up from germline, CDR1 is SGHRS and CDR2 is YFSETQ. CDR3 nucleotide sequence: TGCGCCAGCGTCAGAGGTTCTACCCGCACAGATACGCAGTATTTT. It specifies CASVRGSTRTDTQYF. Full variable domain (outside the CDR3, taken from reference TRBV5-1 and TRBJ2-3): KAGVTQTPRYLIKTRGQQVTLSCSPISGHRSVSWYQQTPGQGLQFLFEYFSETQRNKGNFPGRFSGRQFSNSRSEMNVSTLELGDSALYLCASVRGSTRTDTQYFGPGTRLTVL.

The chain carries TRBV28 and TRBJ2-5; D remains unclear. V was cut by 6 bases and J by 5 bases, with 13 bases left in between. Germline loops: CDR1 MDHEN, CDR2 SYDVKM. This CDR3 is 13 amino acids long. The CDR3 nucleotides are TGTGCCAGCAGGGCCAGCTTAAGGGAGACCCAGTACTTC. Amino acids: CASRASLRETQYF.

The genes are TRBV5-1 and TRBJ2-3; tentative D call: TRBD2 (6 bases). Germline V CDR1 and CDR2: SGHRS, YFSETQ. This CDR3 spans 14 amino acids. V was clipped by 7 bases and J by 2 bases, with 14 bases between them. The CDR3 here is CASLREAHTDTQYF. The DNA of the CDR3 is TGCGCCAGCCTAAGGGAGGCGCACACAGATACGCAGTATTTT.

CDR3: CASSPPSGGTGKQETQYF. The CDR3 DNA reads TGTGCCAGCAGTCCCCCCTCCGGGGGGACAGGGAAGCAAGAGACCCAGTACTTC. The chain joins TRBV28 to TRBJ2-5, with 9 positions matching TRBD1. Trimming at V came to 5 bases and at J to 2 bases, leaving 15 bases not matched to a gene. Germline CDR1 and CDR2: MDHEN and SYDVKM. This CDR3 has 18 residues.

The rearrangement joins TRBV2 to TRBJ1-2; tentatively, D is TRBD1 (6 bases). Trimming cost V 5 bases and J 8 bases, with 15 bases left between them. CDR1 and CDR2 (germline): SNHLY, FYNNEI. CDR3 length: 13 residues. CDR3 region: CASSTTGRGGYTF. CDR3 nucleotides: TGTGCCAGCAGTACTACAGGGAGAGGGGGCTACACCTTC. The whole variable domain, remainder taken from reference TRBV2 and TRBJ1-2, is EPEVTQTPSHQVTQMGQEVILRCVPISNHLYFYWYRQILGQKVEFLVSFYNNEISEKSEIFDDQFSVERPDGSNFTLKIRSTKLEDSAMYFCASSTTGRGGYTFGSGTRLTVV.

This clone is a singleton in its sample. The genes are TRBV10-1 and TRBJ2-2; 7 bases align to TRBD2. The length of the CDR3 is 14 residues. The germline gives CDR1 WNHNN, CDR2 SYGVQD (reference sequence). V dropped 5 bases and J dropped 1; count of bases not matched to a gene: 1. CDR3: CASSREVNTGELFF. Written as DNA, the CDR3 is TGCGCCAGCAGTCGGGAGGTGAACACCGGGGAGCTGTTTTTT.

In DNA, the CDR3 is TGCGCCAGCAGTGCTCTAGCGGGAGGTTACGAGCAGTACTTC. It translates to CASSALAGGYEQYF. V and J are TRBV10-2 and TRBJ2-7; 11 positions match TRBD2. The trim removed 4 bases at V and 4 bases at J, leaving 3 bases unmatched. Germline V gene lookup returns CDR1 WSHSY and CDR2 SAAADI. CDR3 length: 14 amino acids.

This rearrangement joins TRBV5-1 to TRBJ1-1; 11 positions agree with TRBD1. After removal of 3 bases from V and 3 bases from J, the junction contained 1 base not matched to a gene. Germline CDR1 and CDR2: SGHRS and YFSETQ. This CDR3 spans 14 amino acids. CDR3 nucleotide sequence: TGCGCCAGCAGCTGGACAGGGGGCGACACTGAAGCTTTCTTT. Translation: CASSWTGGDTEAFF.

The CDR3: CASSAGQVGYGYTF. DNA for the CDR3: TGTGCCAGTAGTGCCGGACAGGTCGGCTATGGCTACACCTTC. The gene calls are TRBV19 and TRBJ1-2, with 7 bases fitting TRBD1. The J segment lost 4 bases and the V segment lost 5 bases, leaving 7 bases of the junction unmatched. CDR3 length equals 14 residues. Germline CDR1 reads LNHDA; CDR2 reads SQIVND (reference sequence).

A note on this clone: The junction departs from germline at one end; a sequencing error may be responsible. This rearrangement joins TRBV6-1 to TRBJ2-2; D might be TRBD1 or TRBD2, each matching 6 bases. This CDR3 spans 12 amino acids. Germline V CDR1 and CDR2: MNHNS, SASEGT. CDR3 sequence: CASSINGGGLFF. The DNA for the CDR3 is TGTGCCAGCAGTATTAACGGAGGGGGGCTGTTTTTT.

This clone appeared a few times. The chain uses TRBV2 and TRBJ1-1, with a tentative D call TRBD1 (6 bases). Per the germline V gene, CDR1 is SNHLY and CDR2 is FYNNEI. The CDR3 has 14 amino acids. V was clipped by 1 base and J by 3 bases, with 9 bases between them. CDR3 sequence (DNA): TGTGCCAGCAGTGAAGTGGGGGGGCACACTGAAGCTTTCTTT. Translated: CASSEVGGHTEAFF.

The rearrangement uses TRBV7-2 and TRBJ2-1; D may correspond to TRBD1 or TRBD2 (5 bases each). The CDR3 contains 14 residues. The germline V gene has CDR1 SGHTA and CDR2 FQGNSA. The V and J ends lost 3 bases and 3 bases respectively, with 9 bases between them. For the CDR3, the DNA is TGTGCCAGCAGCTTCCGGGGCCTCTACAATGAGCAGTTCTTC. It yields the protein CASSFRGLYNEQFF.

This chain links TRBV10-3 with TRBJ2-1, with TRBD2 matching over 13 bases. The V gene's germline CDR1 is ENHRY and CDR2 SYGVKD. The CDR3 loop spans 15 amino acids. V lost 5 bases and J lost 8; bases outside the gene matches: 6. CDR3: CAISYTSGRGDEQFF. For the CDR3, the DNA is TGTGCCATCAGTTACACTAGCGGGAGGGGAGATGAGCAGTTCTTC.